The 19 T cell receptor beta chains presented below share a single source sample, sequenced in a study of siplizumab effects on memory and regulatory T cells (dated by TCRdb to between 2018 and 2021). Libraries were built with the immunoSEQ multiplex PCR assay. Here the immuneACCESS table is served through TCRdb, limited to in-frame sequences with V and J called. Missing clones are a known gap in these copies; in checked studies unresolved V genes cover under half, and the rest lacks a known reason. The sample table contains 65,000 to 70,000 clones; only one count was recorded for over 80% of them. The ten largest clonotypes hold about 1.5% of the sample. The sequencing input was Tregs sorted from blood. The receptor set was obtained from a human donor in good health.

The chain has TRBV4-2 and TRBJ1-1, with D possibly TRBD1 on 5 matching bases. V shed 10 bases and J shed 4 bases, with 10 bases lying between them. This CDR3 region has 11 residues. CDR1 is LGHNA, CDR2 YNFKEQ, per germline. CDR3 residues: CATQGTTEAFF. DNA of the CDR3: TGTGCCACCCAGGGTACCACTGAAGCTTTCTTT.

V is TRBV7-9 and J is TRBJ2-1, with TRBD1 identical over 11 bases. The CDR3 is 15 residues long. Germline CDR1 is SEHNR and CDR2 is FQNEAQ (reference sequence). The J segment lost 6 bases and the V segment lost 5 bases, leaving 6 bases of the junction unmatched. CDR3 nucleotides: TGTGCCAGCAGCCCTCGGACAGGGGGCCTCAATGAGCAGTTCTTC. Protein sequence: CASSPRTGGLNEQFF.

The genes are TRBV6-5 and TRBJ2-2; the D gene is possibly TRBD2 (6 bases). The CDR3 consists of 14 residues. Trimming took off 7 bases at V and 5 bases at J, with 14 bases between the two ends. The V gene's germline CDR1 is MNHEY and CDR2 SVGAGI. The DNA for the CDR3 is TGTGCCAGCATTAGGGTAGCGGAAACCGGGGAGCTGTTTTTT. Amino acid sequence: CASIRVAETGELFF.

The chain is built from TRBV5-6 and TRBJ2-3; TRBD2 aligns across 12 bases. Trimming removed 1 base from V and 0 bases from J; junction bases left unmatched: 3. The length of the CDR3 is 17 residues. Germline V gives CDR1 SGHDT, CDR2 YYEEEE. Here the CDR3 reads CASSLILAGGSTDTQYF. The CDR3 nucleotides are TGTGCCAGCAGCTTGATCCTAGCGGGAGGGAGCACAGATACGCAGTATTTT.

The V gene is TRBV5-1, the J gene TRBJ1-1, with a tentative D call TRBD1 (5 bases). V lost 8 bases to trimming and J lost 0 bases, with 11 bases between them. The CDR3 contains 13 residues. CDR1 SGHRS and CDR2 YFSETQ come from the germline V gene. The chain's CDR3 is CASGGAMNTEAFF. The DNA of the CDR3 is TGCGCCAGTGGGGGAGCCATGAACACTGAAGCTTTCTTT.

The chain employs TRBV7-9 and TRBJ2-6; D remains ambiguous. Germline V CDR1 and CDR2: SEHNR, FQNEAQ (reference sequence). V dropped 3 bases and J dropped 0 bases, with 3 bases sitting between them. This CDR3 spans 14 amino acids. The DNA for the CDR3 is TGTGCCAGCAGCTTCCCCTCTGGGGCCAACGTCCTGACTTTC. Protein sequence: CASSFPSGANVLTF.

The chain is built from TRBV5-6 and TRBJ2-7; D might be TRBD2 (6 bases). Trimming pared 1 base from V and 7 bases from J, leaving 21 bases between. The CDR3 runs to 16 residues. CDR1 is SGHDT, CDR2 YYEEEE, per germline. The CDR3 is CASSLRGSTPAKEQYF. In DNA, the CDR3 is TGTGCCAGCAGCTTGCGGGGGTCCACACCGGCTAAAGAGCAGTACTTC. Filled out from reference TRBV5-6 and TRBJ2-7, the complete variable domain reads DAGVTQSPTHLIKTRGQQVTLRCSPKSGHDTVSWYQQALGQGPQFIFQYYEEEERQRGNFPDRFSGHQFPNYSSELNVNALLLGDSALYLCASSLRGSTPAKEQYFGPGTRLTVT.

This clone occurred once. The chain employs TRBV29-1 and TRBJ1-4; D remains unclear. The CDR3 covers 11 residues. CDR1 is SQVTM and CDR2 is ANQGSEA in the germline V gene. The germline V and J ends were trimmed by 4 bases and 7 bases, with 7 bases remaining between them. The CDR3, as DNA: TGCAGCGTTGCACAATCTGAAAAACTGTTTTTT. Protein sequence: CSVAQSEKLFF.

The V call is TRBV12-5, the J call TRBJ1-5; unclear D gene. Trimming shortened V by 6 bases and J by 3 bases, and 15 bases separated the two germline ends. CDR3 length equals 15 residues. The V gene's germline CDR1 is LGHNT and CDR2 FRNRAP. DNA of the CDR3: TGTGCTAGTGGCCCGGTAGAGGGTAACAATCAGCCCCAGCATTTT. It translates to CASGPVEGNNQPQHF. The full variable domain, its missing parts supplied by reference TRBV12-5 and TRBJ1-5, is DARVTQTPRHKVTEMGQEVTMRCQPILGHNTVFWYRQTMMQGLELLAYFRNRAPLDDSGMPKDRFSAEMPDATLATLKIQPSEPRDSAVYFCASGPVEGNNQPQHFGDGTRLSIL.

The CDR3 DNA reads TGTGCCAGCAGCTTGAGCACAGCGCCGTTGGGTGGGGCCAACGTCCTGACTTTC. Translation: CASSLSTAPLGGANVLTF. The chain joins TRBV5-5 to TRBJ2-6; no definite D call. In germline, CDR1 is SGHKS, CDR2 YYEKEE (reference sequence). The V gene lost 1 base and the J gene lost 3 bases, with 17 bases spanning the gap. This CDR3 contains 18 residues. The full variable domain, completed using reference TRBV5-5 and TRBJ2-6, is DAGVTQSPTHLIKTRGQQVTLRCSPISGHKSVSWYQQVLGQGPQFIFQYYEKEERGRGNFPDRFSARQFPNYSSELNVNALLLGDSALYLCASSLSTAPLGGANVLTFGAGSRLTVL.

The chain employs TRBV7-2 and TRBJ2-2; D call uncertain. Germline V gene lookup returns CDR1 SGHTA and CDR2 FQGNSA. Trimming shortened V by 11 bases and J by 1 base, and 11 bases separated the two germline ends. The CDR3 runs to 13 residues. The CDR3 nucleotides read TGTGCCTCTAGGATTGGGAACACCGGGGAGCTGTTTTTT. It is translated as CASRIGNTGELFF.

CDR3 protein: CAWRYSSSYNSPLHF. The CDR3 DNA reads as TGTGCCTGGAGGTACTCAAGCTCCTATAATTCACCCCTCCACTTT. The rearrangement joins TRBV30 to TRBJ1-6; D uncertain. Trimming removed 3 bases from V and 0 bases from J, with 9 bases in between. The CDR3 totals 15 residues. Germline assignment: CDR1 GTSNPN and CDR2 SVGIG (reference sequence).

V and J are TRBV19 and TRBJ2-7, with 9 positions matching TRBD1. V lost 3 bases to trimming and J lost 3 bases; unmatched junction nucleotides: 3. This CDR3 has 14 residues. CDR1 and CDR2 from the germline V gene are LNHDA and SQIVND (reference sequence). This chain's CDR3 is CASSMGTGIYEQYF. The CDR3 nucleotides are TGTGCCAGTAGTATGGGGACAGGGATCTACGAGCAGTACTTC. The whole variable domain, filled in from reference TRBV19 and TRBJ2-7, reads DGGITQSPKYLFRKEGQNVTLSCEQNLNHDAMYWYRQDPGQGLRLIYYSQIVNDFQKGDIAEGYSVSREKKESFPLTVTSAQKNPTAFYLCASSMGTGIYEQYFGPGTRLTVT.

This clone is a singleton in its sample. The chain is built from TRBV6-1 and TRBJ2-2, with D uncertain. With 8 bases removed from V and 1 base from J, the gap between germline ends came to 11 bases. CDR1 is MNHNS, CDR2 SASEGT, per germline. The CDR3 sequence is 14 residues long. CDR3 DNA sequence: TGTGCCAGCGAAAGGACCGAGAACACCGGGGAGCTGTTTTTT. Translated, it gives CASERTENTGELFF.

The count of this clone is one. This chain uses TRBV18 with TRBJ1-1; no firm D call. The V gene lost 2 bases and the J gene lost 1 base, with 8 bases spanning the gap. Per the germline V gene, CDR1 is KGHSH and CDR2 is LQKENI. The CDR3 has 14 residues. This CDR3 reads CASSPGQENTEAFF. CDR3 coding DNA: TGTGCCAGCTCACCAGGGCAGGAGAACACTGAAGCTTTCTTT.

The chain employs TRBV4-2 and TRBJ2-3, with TRBD2 matching 7 bases. This CDR3 spans 13 amino acids. Trimming took 0 bases from V and 14 from J; bases not matched to a gene: 8. Germline V CDR1 and CDR2: LGHNA, YNFKEQ. Here the CDR3 reads CASSQDRGLMLYF. In DNA form, the CDR3 reads TGTGCCAGCAGCCAAGATCGGGGACTAATGTTGTATTTT.

V is TRBV19 and J is TRBJ2-3; 10 bases map to TRBD2. Germline CDR1 and CDR2: LNHDA and SQIVND (reference sequence). V lost 5 bases and J lost 5; bases outside the gene matches: 4. This CDR3 region has 14 residues. The chain's CDR3 is CASSFEREGDTQYF. In nucleotides, the CDR3 is TGTGCCAGTAGTTTCGAGCGGGAGGGAGATACGCAGTATTTT.

The V and J genes are TRBV4-1 and TRBJ1-2; 12 nucleotides align to TRBD1. Looked up from germline, CDR1 is MGHRA and CDR2 is YSYEKL. The trim removed 1 base at V and 5 bases at J, leaving 8 bases unmatched. CDR3 size: 17 residues. CDR3: CASSQAGTGGVRYGYTF. In DNA form, the CDR3 reads TGCGCCAGCAGCCAAGCGGGGACAGGGGGCGTTAGGTATGGCTACACCTTC.

The chain employs TRBV6-7 and TRBJ2-1, with 12 nucleotides matching TRBD2. TRBV6-7 is filed as an ORF, its function uncertain. The CDR3 is 14 residues long. The J segment lost 15 bases and the V segment lost 11 bases, leaving 17 bases of the junction unmatched. CDR3 region: CALRRLAGGPRAFF. DNA of the CDR3: TGTGCCCTAAGGAGGCTAGCGGGAGGGCCCAGGGCGTTCTTC.